This entry lists 28 T cell receptor beta chains sequenced from one sample in a study of molecular identifiers for immune sequencing clone quantification. TCRdb recomputed calls from the PCR reads with MiXCR, one row per CDR3 protein. Of approximately 550,000 distinct CDR3 sequences in the sample, about a fifth were seen once. Sequencing used naive CD8+ T cells from blood, with Jurkat cell RNA spiked in. The subset was: FACS-sorted CD8+CD4-CCR7+CD45RA+ naive T cells. The receptors were sampled from a human donor in good health. Some libraries in this study had Jurkat cell RNA spiked in.

This clonotype was seen at least ten times. The V call is TRBV28, the J call TRBJ1-3; D remains ambiguous. CDR1 is MDHEN and CDR2 is SYDVKM in the germline V gene. The length of the CDR3 is 15 residues. The germline V and J ends were trimmed by 3 bases and 3 bases, with 12 bases remaining between them. The CDR3 reads CASSFSPRYGNTIYF. CDR3 bases: TGTGCCAGCAGTTTTTCCCCGCGGTATGGAAACACCATATATTTT.

This clonotype was detected ten times or more. This sequence joins TRBV20-1 and TRBJ2-1; possibly TRBD1 for D (6 bases). The V and J ends lost 6 bases and 9 bases respectively, with 15 bases between them. Germline CDR1 DFQATT, CDR2 SNEGSKA (reference sequence). This CDR3 has 12 residues. The CDR3 loop is CSAGVRGSEQFF. The DNA for the CDR3 is TGCAGTGCCGGCGTCAGGGGAAGTGAGCAGTTCTTC.

This clonotype turned up a few times. The CDR3 DNA is TGTGCCTGGAGTGTAGGAGGGAGGTCTGGCTACACCTTC. Protein: CAWSVGGRSGYTF. The V gene is TRBV30, the J gene TRBJ1-2, with D unresolved. Germline V CDR1 and CDR2: GTSNPN, SVGIG (reference sequence). V shed 0 bases and J shed 7 bases, with 12 bases lying between them. The length of the CDR3 is 13 residues.

To note about this clonotype: One base separates it from a far larger clone, so it is likely a read error. The V gene is TRBV5-1, the J gene TRBJ2-7, with D hard to call. The CDR3 length is 11 residues. In germline, CDR1 is SGHRS, CDR2 YFSETQ. The CDR3 DNA is TGCGACAGCAGCTACGGGTACGAGCAGTACTTC. As protein: CDSSYGYEQYF.

The chain combines TRBV30 with TRBJ2-2; D is undetermined. Germline V lookup: CDR1 GTSNPN, CDR2 SVGIG (reference sequence). The CDR3 spans 15 residues. Trimming removed 4 bases from V and 6 bases from J, with 18 bases in between. CDR3 amino acids: CAWTPDGPFPGELFF. CDR3 in DNA: TGTGCCTGGACTCCGGATGGCCCTTTTCCCGGGGAGCTGTTTTTT.

This clonotype was seen repeatedly, ten times or more. The chain has TRBV6-2 or TRBV6-3 and TRBJ2-7; D unresolved. Looked up from germline, CDR1 is MNHEY and CDR2 is SVGEGT. The CDR3 has 12 residues. Trimming removed 7 bases at V and 0 bases at J, with 7 bases between. The CDR3 DNA sequence: TGTGCCAGCACTGCCGGCTCCTACGAGCAGTACTTC. Amino acid sequence: CASTAGSYEQYF.

This clonotype was recorded many times. The chain recombines TRBV10-3 with TRBJ2-5; 9 bases match TRBD1. CDR1 is ENHRY and CDR2 is SYGVKD in the germline V gene. This CDR3 is built from 14 residues. V lost 7 bases, J lost 4 bases, and 7 bases stayed unmatched. The DNA for the CDR3 is TGTGCCATCAACCCGGGACAGGGACTAGAGACCCAGTACTTC. This codes for CAINPGQGLETQYF.

This clonotype was picked up a small number of times. A read error is possible here, since a much larger clone lies one base away. CDR3 amino acids: CASSLTGGSFYVELFF. The CDR3 bases are TGCGCCAGCAGCTTGACAGGGGGTAGCTTTTATGTAGAACTGTTTTTT. The chain carries TRBV5-1 and TRBJ1-4; 8 bases are a match to TRBD1. V was clipped by 1 base and J by 12 bases; unmatched bases: 14. Germline-derived CDR1 and CDR2 are SGHRS and YFSETQ. The CDR3 spans 16 residues.

This clonotype was recorded many times. J is TRBJ2-2 and V is TRBV30, with 10 bases aligning to TRBD1. Germline V gene data show CDR1 as GTSNPN and CDR2 as SVGIG (reference sequence). This CDR3 comprises 15 residues. The V and J ends lost 3 bases and 4 bases, in that order; junction bases with no gene match: 5. CDR3 DNA: TGTGCCTGGAGCATAGGGACAGGGGTCACCGGGGAGCTGTTTTTT. Protein sequence: CAWSIGTGVTGELFF.

This clonotype has a handful of counts. The chain combines TRBV3-1 with TRBJ2-6; 10 bases map to TRBD2. The CDR3 covers 18 residues. V lost 3 bases to trimming and J lost 1 base; unmatched junction nucleotides: 6. The V gene's germline CDR1 is LGHDT and CDR2 YNNKEL (reference sequence). The CDR3 DNA reads as TGTGCCAGCAGCCACGGACTAGCGGAAATTTCTGGGGCCAACGTCCTGACTTTC. This translates into CASSHGLAEISGANVLTF.

The chain carries TRBV29-1 and TRBJ2-1, with TRBD1 matching 9 bases. The germline V gene has CDR1 SQVTM and CDR2 ANQGSEA. The CDR3 sequence is 15 residues long. The trim removed 2 bases at V and 8 bases at J, leaving 10 bases unmatched. CDR3: CSVERGTGYHDEQFF. In nucleotides, the CDR3 is TGCAGCGTTGAAAGAGGGACAGGGTATCACGATGAGCAGTTCTTC.

This clonotype was counted only a few times. The chain joins TRBV5-4 to TRBJ2-7; D uncertain. Germline V gene data show CDR1 as SGHNT and CDR2 as YYREEE (reference sequence). The CDR3 length is 13 residues. V gave up 1 base and J gave up 6 bases, with 11 bases separating them. This CDR3 reads CASSLFAGVEQYF. CDR3 sequence (DNA): TGTGCCAGCAGCTTGTTTGCAGGAGTCGAGCAGTACTTC.

The CDR3 DNA is TGTGCCACCAGCAGAGATAGCGGGGCAGAGAAGCAGTACTTC. Residues: CATSRDSGAEKQYF. V usage is TRBV15 and J usage is TRBJ2-7; TRBD2 agrees at 8 bases. The CDR3 sequence is 14 residues long. Losses at the gene ends were 0 bases for V and 8 bases for J; bases not matched to a gene: 6. Germline CDR1 LNHNV, CDR2 YYDKDF (reference sequence).

The V gene is TRBV10-3, the J gene TRBJ2-3; D possibly corresponds to TRBD2 (5 bases). This CDR3 comprises 15 residues. V was trimmed by 4 bases and J by 0 bases, leaving 11 bases between them. The germline V gene has CDR1 ENHRY and CDR2 SYGVKD. The CDR3 coding sequence is TGTGCCATCAGTGTTGAGTGGGAGAGCACAGATACGCAGTATTTT. Its translation is CAISVEWESTDTQYF.

This clonotype came up a few times. The gene calls are TRBV5-1 and TRBJ2-3; TRBD1 agrees at 8 bases. CDR3 size: 16 residues. The trim removed 2 bases at V and 0 bases at J, leaving 5 bases unmatched. CDR1 is SGHRS, CDR2 YFSETQ, per germline. CDR3 protein: CASSLHRDRSTDTQYF. CDR3 nucleotides: TGCGCCAGCAGCTTACACCGGGACAGGAGCACAGATACGCAGTATTTT.

This clonotype has ten or more counts. This chain uses TRBV4-2 with TRBJ2-1; 7 bases agree with TRBD2. Germline CDR1 and CDR2: LGHNA and YNFKEQ. The CDR3 is made up of 16 amino acids. Trimming took 0 bases from V and 5 from J; bases not matched to a gene: 7. The CDR3 DNA is TGTGCCAGCAGCCAAGATCTGGGACTACCGAACAATGAGCAGTTCTTC. Its protein product is CASSQDLGLPNNEQFF.

This clonotype has at least ten counts. In DNA form, the CDR3 reads TGTGCCAGCAGCTGGGACGGCCGGGCAAACACTGAAGCTTTCTTT. Its translation is CASSWDGRANTEAFF. The V gene is TRBV5-6, the J gene TRBJ1-1, with D possibly being TRBD1 (5 bases). V was clipped by 3 bases and J by 2 bases, with 14 bases between them. CDR3 length equals 15 residues. The germline CDR1 and CDR2 sequences are SGHDT and YYEEEE. Filled out from reference TRBV5-6 and TRBJ1-1, the complete variable domain reads DAGVTQSPTHLIKTRGQQVTLRCSPKSGHDTVSWYQQALGQGPQFIFQYYEEEERQRGNFPDRFSGHQFPNYSSELNVNALLLGDSALYLCASSWDGRANTEAFFGQGTRLTVV.

The CDR3 is CASSVRESAEAFF. The CDR3, as DNA: TGTGCCAGCAGTGTGAGGGAGTCGGCTGAAGCTTTCTTT. V is TRBV27 and J is TRBJ1-1; D gene uncertain. The CDR3 totals 13 residues. Trimming removed 5 bases from V and 6 bases from J, with 13 bases in between. CDR1 and CDR2 (germline): MNHEY, SMNVEV (reference sequence).

A few counts support this clonotype. This rearrangement joins TRBV12-3 or TRBV12-4 to TRBJ2-2, with 13 bases identical to TRBD2. The CDR3 length is 19 residues. Trimming cost V 7 bases and J 5 bases; bases outside gene matches: 16. As DNA, the CDR3 is TGTGCCAGCACCCCCCCACTAGCGGGAGGGATGATGGTTACCGGGGAGCTGTTTTTT. Translation: CASTPPLAGGMMVTGELFF.

This clonotype was found many times. The chain has TRBV12-3 or TRBV12-4 and TRBJ1-1, with D uncertain. The ends were cut back, 5 bases at V and 4 bases at J, with 20 bases in the middle. This CDR3 contains 16 residues. The CDR3 loop reads CASSVRTEGNSTEAFF. The CDR3 coding sequence is TGTGCCAGCAGTGTACGGACCGAAGGCAACAGCACTGAAGCTTTCTTT.

This clonotype was counted ten times or more. The chain joins TRBV29-1 to TRBJ2-2; 10 bases are shared with TRBD2. This CDR3 comprises 14 residues. Germline V gene data show CDR1 as SQVTM and CDR2 as ANQGSEA. V shed 4 bases, J shed 4 bases, and the junction held 3 bases outside the gene matches. CDR3 sequence: CSVVAGGFTGELFF. In nucleotides, the CDR3 is TGCAGCGTTGTAGCGGGAGGATTCACCGGGGAGCTGTTTTTT.

V usage is TRBV20-1 and J usage is TRBJ1-2; 9 bases map to TRBD1. Looked up from germline, CDR1 is DFQATT and CDR2 is SNEGSKA (reference sequence). The ends lost 0 bases at V and 3 bases at J; junction bases unmatched: 14. The CDR3 sequence is 18 residues long. The CDR3 sequence: CSARDHLIWDREDYGYTF. Here the CDR3 DNA reads TGCAGTGCTAGAGATCATTTAATTTGGGACAGGGAGGACTATGGCTACACCTTC.

This clonotype was picked up many times. The chain is built from TRBV7-2 and TRBJ2-3; weak D call: TRBD1 (5 bases). Trimming stripped 1 base from V and 6 bases from J, with 11 bases between. In germline, CDR1 is SGHTA, CDR2 FQGNSA. The CDR3 extends over 14 amino acids. CDR3 in DNA: TGTGCCAGCAGCTTAGTCGGACATCTCGATACGCAGTATTTT. Its protein is CASSLVGHLDTQYF.

This clonotype was seen a handful of times. The chain employs TRBV6-2 or TRBV6-3 and TRBJ2-3; TRBD1 matches 8 bases. Per germline, CDR1 MNHEY and CDR2 SVGEGT. CDR3 length: 15 amino acids. V shed 6 bases, J shed 4 bases, and the junction held 9 bases outside the gene matches. The CDR3 DNA is TGTGCCAGCAGAAACCCGGGACAGGTTGCAGATACGCAGTATTTT. Translated, it gives CASRNPGQVADTQYF.

This clonotype was seen a handful of times. The V gene is TRBV12-3 or TRBV12-4, the J gene TRBJ2-3; a weak D match, TRBD1 (6 bases). The V end lost 8 bases, the J end lost 2 bases, and 11 bases lay between the germline ends. The CDR3 has 13 residues. The CDR3, as DNA: TGTGCCAGCGGGGGCCATATCACAGATACGCAGTATTTT. Its translation: CASGGHITDTQYF.

This clonotype has only a few counts. A much larger clone is a single base away; this may be a read error. No conserved phenylalanine or tryptophan ends this CDR3, so it is likely a read error. The rearrangement uses TRBV29-1 and TRBJ2-7; weak D call: TRBD2 (5 bases). This CDR3 spans 15 amino acids. V lost 2 bases, J lost 4 bases, and 18 bases lay in between. Germline lookup yields CDR1 SQVTM and CDR2 ANQGSEA. This CDR3 reads CSVELWNGSGYEQYS. In nucleotides, the CDR3 is TGCAGCGTTGAATTGTGGAATGGTTCGGGATACGAGCAGTACTCC.

The chain combines TRBV27 with TRBJ2-7; D tentatively fits TRBD1 or TRBD2 (5 bases each). The CDR3 loop spans 14 amino acids. Trimming took 1 base from V and 4 from J, leaving 11 bases between them. The germline CDR1 and CDR2 sequences are MNHEY and SMNVEV (reference sequence). The CDR3 is CASSLFAREYEQYF. As DNA, the CDR3 is TGTGCCAGCAGTTTATTCGCCAGGGAGTACGAGCAGTACTTC.

This clonotype was counted once. At one of its ends the junction is not consistent with the germline gene, which may arise from a read error. The chain joins TRBV5-3 to TRBJ2-1; D is tentatively TRBD1 or TRBD2 (6 bases each). TRBV5-3 is marked as an open reading frame, function uncertain. The CDR3 spans 17 residues. CDR3 sequence reads: CASSLVIGGLNYNEQFF. The CDR3 DNA reads as TGTGCCAGCAGCTTGGTCATTGGGGGGCTTAACTACAATGAGCAGTTCTTC.